A single sample gave rise to the 2 T cell receptor beta chains below, sequenced in a study of T cell repertoires in aging, cancer and after chemotherapy (dated by TCRdb to about 2019). Sequencing used an Illumina MiSeq. Multiplex touch-down PCR with a mixed TRB-A/B primer pool was used to amplify rearranged TRB sequences covering the V, D and J segments. TCRdb redid the processing of the public reads, applying fastp at Q25 and MiXCR, and retained in-frame beta chains. A single entry per CDR3 protein holds the most common genes and DNA from its merged rows. The sample has about 3,300 distinct CDR3 sequences on record, 38% of them singletons. Roughly 53% of the sample lies in the top ten. TCR beta rearrangements were amplified from genomic DNA extracted from peripheral blood rather than from sorted cells or RNA. The sample comprised blood. The receptors stem from a human donor in good health.

Only one count was recorded for this clonotype. The CDR3 nucleotides are TGCAGTGCTAGAGATCGGTCGCGGCCAAATCAGCCCCAGCATTTT. Its translation: CSARDRSRPNQPQHF. The gene calls are TRBV20-1 and TRBJ1-5, with D hard to call. The CDR3 runs 15 residues. Germline CDR1 is DFQATT and CDR2 is SNEGSKA (reference sequence). V lost 0 bases and J 4 bases, leaving 13 bases between the germline ends.

The V gene is TRBV6-4, the J gene TRBJ2-5; TRBD1 matches at 7 bases. CDR3 length: 12 residues. The germline V gene encodes CDR1 MRHNA and CDR2 SNTAGT. Germline trimming cut 8 bases from V and 2 bases from J; bases unmatched to any gene: 2. The CDR3 sequence: CASGGQQETQYF. CDR3 DNA sequence: TGTGCCAGCGGGGGACAGCAAGAGACCCAGTACTTC.